These 10 T cell receptor beta chains originate from one sample sequenced in a study of blood T cell repertoires in COVID-19. The data were produced by immunoSEQ multiplex PCR, yet TCRdb's version contains in-frame clones alone and is incomplete. The data hold over 65,000 clones, with roughly 82% observed a single time. Input material: peripheral blood. These receptor sequences come from a man aged 80 or over with active COVID-19.

J is TRBJ1-1 and V is TRBV14; 7 nucleotides agree with TRBD1. Germline loops: CDR1 SGHDN, CDR2 FVKESK. This CDR3 spans 16 amino acids. Unmatched junction bases numbered 9, after V lost 4 bases and J lost 1 base. CDR3 region: CASSRRPGQKNTEAFF. The CDR3 DNA reads as TGTGCCAGCAGCCGTAGACCGGGACAGAAGAACACTGAAGCTTTCTTT. The variable domain in full, completed from reference TRBV14 and TRBJ1-1, reads EAGVTQFPSHSVIEKGQTVTLRCDPISGHDNLYWYRRVMGKEIKFLLHFVKESKQDESGMPNNRFLAERTGGTYSTLKVQPAELEDSGVYFCASSRRPGQKNTEAFFGQGTRLTVV.

The chain employs TRBV18 and TRBJ2-3, with 7 bases identical to TRBD2. The CDR3 contains 16 residues. The J segment lost 1 base and the V segment lost 0 bases, leaving 4 bases of the junction unmatched. Germline V CDR1 and CDR2: KGHSH, LQKENI. The CDR3 here is CASSPPAGVGTDTQYF. CDR3 in DNA: TGTGCCAGCTCACCACCGGCGGGAGTAGGCACAGATACGCAGTATTTT.

This rearrangement joins TRBV9 to TRBJ2-7; no clear D gene. This CDR3 is built from 14 residues. Germline CDR1 reads SGDLS; CDR2 reads YYNGEE. Trimming took off 2 bases at V and 2 bases at J, with 11 bases between the two ends. Written as DNA, the CDR3 is TGTGCCAGCAGCGTCGGTCACGGTACCTACGAGCAGTACTTC. Its translation is CASSVGHGTYEQYF.

This CDR3 reads CASSVGNSGNREQYF. Here the CDR3 DNA reads TGTGCCAGCAGCGTAGGAAATAGCGGAAACAGGGAGCAGTACTTC. V usage is TRBV9 and J usage is TRBJ2-7; D might be TRBD2 (6 bases). The germline gives CDR1 SGDLS, CDR2 YYNGEE. V lost 0 bases and J 7 bases, leaving 17 bases between the germline ends. The CDR3 sequence is 15 residues long.

A single count supports this clone. The rearrangement links TRBV5-1 to TRBJ2-7, with 8 bases lining up with TRBD2. The CDR3 spans 15 residues. CDR1 is SGHRS and CDR2 is YFSETQ in the germline V gene. V lost 1 base to trimming and J lost 0 bases; unmatched junction nucleotides: 3. This CDR3 reads CASSLTGGSSYEQYF. The CDR3 DNA follows: TGCGCCAGCAGCTTGACGGGAGGGTCCTCCTACGAGCAGTACTTC.

The chain joins TRBV5-6 to TRBJ2-7, with D tentatively TRBD2 (5 bases). CDR3 length: 13 residues. Trimming removed 0 bases at V and 6 bases at J, with 10 bases between. Germline loops: CDR1 SGHDT, CDR2 YYEEEE. CDR3 amino acids: CASSLATGSEQYF. The CDR3 DNA reads TGTGCCAGCAGCTTGGCGACGGGGAGCGAGCAGTACTTC.

This chain links TRBV6-4 with TRBJ2-1; D gene unclear. The germline V and J ends were trimmed by 3 bases and 3 bases, with 9 bases remaining between them. Germline lookup yields CDR1 MRHNA and CDR2 SNTAGT. There are 14 residues in the CDR3. This CDR3 reads CASSESPNYNEQFF. CDR3 DNA sequence: TGTGCCAGCAGTGAGTCACCTAACTACAATGAGCAGTTCTTC.

In nucleotides, the CDR3 is TGTGCCAGCAGCTCCCTCCCTAGAACTAGCGGGGATGGCACCGGGGAGCTGTTTTTT. It codes for CASSSLPRTSGDGTGELFF. V is TRBV5-4 and J is TRBJ2-2; 10 nucleotides line up with TRBD2. Germline CDR1 and CDR2: SGHNT and YYREEE (reference sequence). V lost 3 bases to trimming and J lost 4 bases; unmatched junction nucleotides: 15. The CDR3 totals 19 residues. The full variable domain, its missing parts supplied by reference TRBV5-4 and TRBJ2-2, is ETGVTQSPTHLIKTRGQQVTLRCSSQSGHNTVSWYQQALGQGPQFIFQYYREEENGRGNFPPRFSGLQFPNYSSELNVNALELDDSALYLCASSSLPRTSGDGTGELFFGEGSRLTVL.

V is TRBV6-5 and J is TRBJ2-2, with TRBD1 matching over 8 bases. This CDR3 comprises 14 residues. CDR1 and CDR2 from the germline V gene are MNHEY and SVGAGI. Trimming at V came to 6 bases and at J to 4 bases, leaving 4 bases not matched to a gene. DNA for the CDR3: TGTGCCAGCAGGCGGACAGGGTTCACCGGGGAGCTGTTTTTT. Its translation: CASRRTGFTGELFF.

This rearrangement joins TRBV5-6 to TRBJ1-1; D not resolved. Germline V gives CDR1 SGHDT, CDR2 YYEEEE. The CDR3 contains 15 residues. Between the trimmed V and J ends, which lost 1 base and 1 base, there was a span of 11 bases. Written as DNA, the CDR3 is TGTGCCAGCAGCTTGCTTTCGGGTCGGAACACTGAAGCTTTCTTT. This gives the protein CASSLLSGRNTEAFF.